The TCR beta chain described here comes from a study of T cell responses to AZD1222 COVID-19 vaccine. Method: immunoSEQ multiplex PCR; TCRdb's copy keeps in-frame clones and lacks some. Counted here are 95,000 to 150,000 clones, less than 95% occurring once; the ten biggest clones make up around 4.5%. There are 13 residues in the CDR3. From germline, CDR1 is MDHEN and CDR2 SYDVKM. Overall study results and limits: Baseline antibody screening turned up just a handful of seropositive AZD1222 recipients. Within unmutated variant regions lay the reported targets of nearly half of spike-specific TCRs. Repertoires were sampled only after the peak T cell response. Most donors were white British, females outnumbered males, and clonal diversity was possibly underestimated.

A note on this clone: Its specificity is not known.

V and J are TRBV28 and TRBJ2-3, with D perhaps matching TRBD1 (5 bases). This TCR came from an adult in good health. This sample comprised peripheral blood, obtained on day 0 of MenACWY control vaccination. CDR3 sequence: CSSRAVYTDTQYF. DNA for the CDR3: TGTAGCTCCAGGGCGGTCTACACAGATACGCAGTATTTT.